This TCR beta chain was sequenced during a study of somatic mutations in cytotoxic T cells in rheumatoid arthritis. Looked up from germline, CDR1 is MGHRA and CDR2 is YSYEKL. V dropped 1 base and J dropped 4 bases, with 14 bases sitting between them. CDR3 length: 16 residues. Here immunoSEQ multiplex PCR was the method, and the copy in TCRdb shows in-frame clones only, minus some. The sample contains roughly 11,000 clones, 70% to 80% of which appear only once. The sequence was collected from an adult with rheumatoid arthritis. J is TRBJ1-3 and V is TRBV4-1; weak D call: TRBD1 (5 bases). The specimen was CD8+ T cells sorted from blood. The CDR3 DNA reads TGCGCCAGCAGCCAAGTAGAGGGGAGGCAAGGAAACACCATATATTTT. Encoded protein: CASSQVEGRQGNTIYF.